Included here is one T cell receptor beta chain sequence, with context. The sample contains more than one DNA sequence encoding this CDR3. The sample originates from a study of OX40 agonist ivuxolimab in advanced cancers. Profiled with immunoSEQ multiplex PCR; TCRdb holds only in-frame clones, not every one. The sample lists tens of thousands of clones; more than 80% were seen once. Trimming took off 3 bases at V and 3 bases at J, with 6 bases between the two ends. CDR1 MNHEY and CDR2 SMNVEV come from the germline V gene (reference sequence). This CDR3 spans 12 amino acids. This clonotype was obtained from an adult with an advanced solid tumor such as melanoma, head and neck, liver or kidney cancer. The V gene is TRBV27, the J gene TRBJ2-7; no clear D. Sequencing used CD4+ or CD8+ T cells sorted from blood, obtained in a trial of the OX40 agonist ivuxolimab. DNA of the CDR3: TGTGCCAGCAGTTTTCGCGGCTACGAGCAGTACTTC. It codes for CASSFRGYEQYF.